These T cell receptor beta chains were read from a single sample in a study of blood T cell repertoires in COVID-19. The data were produced by immunoSEQ multiplex PCR, yet TCRdb's version contains in-frame clones alone and is incomplete. The sample contains about 310,000 clones, approximately 83% of which appear only once. Input material: PBMCs or T cells enriched from blood (not recorded which). All receptors derive from a man under 40 who had recovered from COVID-19. Both conserved end residues are part of each CDR3.

j_call v_call cdr3_aa
TRBJ2-5 TRBV7-9 CASSPQRSGTQYF
TRBJ2-1 TRBV2 CASSVAGGSYNEQFF
TRBJ2-3 TRBV19 CASSIEARGNTQYF
TRBJ2-2 TRBV19 CASSSPTGGRFTGELFF
TRBJ2-2 TRBV5-1 CASSSEGSGELFF
TRBJ1-2 TRBV5-4 CASSPPGLEWHYTF
TRBJ1-4 TRBV7-9 CASSLGSGVNEKLFF
TRBJ2-3 TRBV13 CASSSTLAGIGDTQYF
TRBJ1-1 TRBV30 CAWSLGPGQRNTEAFF
TRBJ2-2 TRBV11-2 CASSLGAPRTGELFF
TRBJ2-1 TRBV7-3 CASSQAEYNEQFF
TRBJ2-2 TRBV7-9 CASSLPPGEAGELFF
TRBJ2-6 TRBV24-1 CATSEAGTFRSGANVLTF
TRBJ2-1 TRBV27 CASSQRGGLSYNEQFF
TRBJ2-7 TRBV7-5 CARSLARFLTAPDEQYF
TRBJ1-1 TRBV12-3/TRBV12-4 CASRGGNTEAFF
TRBJ1-1 TRBV5-1 CASSLGARTEAFF
TRBJ1-1 TRBV3-1/TRBV3-2 CASSLWDRRYTEAFF
TRBJ2-6 TRBV7-9 CASSSWTGITSGANVLTF
TRBJ1-1 TRBV5-1 CASSLTGGNTEAFF
TRBJ2-7 TRBV5-4 CASSWGDGSYEQYF
TRBJ2-1 TRBV18 CASSPNSRSSYNEQFF
TRBJ2-2 TRBV5-4 CASSQSAARNTGELFF
TRBJ2-1 TRBV24-1 CATSDSDRPVNNEQFF
TRBJ1-1 TRBV9 CASSGTGGAGTEAFF
TRBJ2-5 TRBV7-3 CASSPVSSALETQYF
TRBJ1-3 TRBV5-1 CASSLGGTGGNTIYF
TRBJ2-3 TRBV4-3 CASSQDSSTQYF
TRBJ2-1 TRBV12-5 CASGLDRGNEQFF
TRBJ1-1 TRBV6-1 CASSETVENTEAFF
TRBJ1-1 TRBV12-3/TRBV12-4 CASSTTGGRAFF
TRBJ2-7 TRBV27 CASSLGRDYEQYF
TRBJ2-5 TRBV5-4 CASSSGTDIMTQYF
TRBJ2-5 TRBV18 CASSPGQPQETQYF
TRBJ1-5 TRBV19 CASSAPGQGSQPQHF
TRBJ2-3 TRBV9 CASSVFGRGPDTQYF
TRBJ1-1 TRBV3-1/TRBV3-2 CASSQESWDRVTEAFF
TRBJ2-1 TRBV5-6 CASSRGMVSGTDEQFF
TRBJ1-2 TRBV5-4 CASSTDHGYTF
TRBJ2-1 TRBV10-3 CALAAEATGEQFF